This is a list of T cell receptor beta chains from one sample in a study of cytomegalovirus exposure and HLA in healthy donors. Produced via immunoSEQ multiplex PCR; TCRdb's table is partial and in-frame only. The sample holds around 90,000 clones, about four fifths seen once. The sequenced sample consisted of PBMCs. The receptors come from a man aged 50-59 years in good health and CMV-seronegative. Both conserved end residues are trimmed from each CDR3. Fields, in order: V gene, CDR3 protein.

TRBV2,ASSATSSYNSPLH
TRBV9,ASSPALTGGRETQY
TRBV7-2,ASSKYGQGAYEQY
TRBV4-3,ASSRGQGGSYEQY
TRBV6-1,ASSRGTEAF
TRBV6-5,ASGTDGGNRQPQH
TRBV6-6,ASSEPDRAVETQY
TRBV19,ASSMPGTGNFYSNQPQH
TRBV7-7,ASSLGLAAYNEQF
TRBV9,ASSGGLAGGPETQY
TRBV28,ASTRTGGYEQY
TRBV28,ASSFVPGVGQETQY
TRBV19,ASSPLGEGSYNEQF
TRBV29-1,SVLGWTGLNYGYT
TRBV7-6,ASSQGLNYGYT
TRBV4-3,ASSQETQGDEQY
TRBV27,ASSLLPGTSGTTGELF
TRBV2,ASSERDRGNQPQH
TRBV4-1,ASSHIRVSYEQY
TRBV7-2,ASSLVGGVTDTQY
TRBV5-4,ASSPTGITDTQY
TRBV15,ATSRATGGANEKLF
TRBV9,ASSPSTENYGYT
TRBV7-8,ASSLARRDYGYT
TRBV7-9,ASSSDPGLARETQY
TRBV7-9,ASSLTGEQPQH
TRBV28,ASSLPGLAQYTDTQY
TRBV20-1,SASFGATQY
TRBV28,ASSPVRRDHEQF
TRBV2,ASSVSRGKTGELF
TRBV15,ATSRGREMYEQY
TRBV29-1,SVESARGSYGYT
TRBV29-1,SVAGGGRRGTDTQY
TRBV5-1,ASSSRAANTQY
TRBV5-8,ASSPGTGEKETQY
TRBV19,ASSIFGGAGTGELF
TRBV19,ASSAGQGNEQY
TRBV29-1,SVEDPSGTGSDEQF
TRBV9,ASSVEGLGGAYEQY
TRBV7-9,ASSPLVIRTSGRASSVF
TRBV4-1,ASSQDSSGMQETQY
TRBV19,ASSIGGEPQH
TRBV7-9,ASSPYTDTQY
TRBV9,ASSVQGNYNEQF
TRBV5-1,ASSLRRRQGELYNEQF
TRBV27,ASSLSPRAGAYEQY
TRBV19,ASIQGAGGYT
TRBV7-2,ASGTALNEKLF
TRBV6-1,ASSGSLAKNIQY
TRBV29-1,SVHTDTQY
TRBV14,ASSQVVGRSGELF
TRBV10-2,ATVGGTYNEQF